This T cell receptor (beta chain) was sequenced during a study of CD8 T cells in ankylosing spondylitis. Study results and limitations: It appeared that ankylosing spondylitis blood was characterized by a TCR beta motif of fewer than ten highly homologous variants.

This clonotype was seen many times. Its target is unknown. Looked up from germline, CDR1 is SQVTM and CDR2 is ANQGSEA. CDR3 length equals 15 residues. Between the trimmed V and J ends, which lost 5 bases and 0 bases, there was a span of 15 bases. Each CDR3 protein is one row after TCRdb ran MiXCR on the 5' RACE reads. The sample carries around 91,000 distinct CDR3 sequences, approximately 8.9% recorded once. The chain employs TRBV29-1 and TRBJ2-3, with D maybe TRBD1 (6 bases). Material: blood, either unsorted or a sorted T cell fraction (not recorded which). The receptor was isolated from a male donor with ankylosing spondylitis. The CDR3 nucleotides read TGCAGCGTTAGGGGGTTTAGCGAGAGCACAGATACGCAGTATTTT. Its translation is CSVRGFSESTDTQYF.